This is a list of T cell receptor beta chains from one sample in a study of blood T cell repertoires in COVID-19. The table came from immunoSEQ multiplex PCR; TCRdb's copy has only in-frame clones and leaves some out. The sample has 90,000 to 100,000 clones, more than 65% seen once. The specimen was peripheral blood. These receptors all stem from a man aged 55 to 69 with acute or convalescent COVID-19. Both conserved end residues are part of each CDR3. A D gene is named only where the DNA matches it firmly. Clone size is shown for a subset of rows, as once, few, many or a class of expanded clone.

D: NA
V: TRBV2
length: 14
J: TRBJ1-1
size: NA
DNA: TGTGCCAGCAGTCCAATTACTGGTAGCATTGAAGCTTTCTTT
CDR3: CASSPITGSIEAFF

D: TRBD1
V: TRBV7-3
length: 19
J: TRBJ1-3
size: NA
DNA: TGTGCCAGCAGCTTAACGGGGACCTGGGACAGGGGAGACGGAAACACCATATATTTT
CDR3: CASSLTGTWDRGDGNTIYF

D: NA
V: TRBV3-1/TRBV3-2
length: 16
J: TRBJ1-3
size: NA
DNA: TGTGCCAGCAGCCAAGAGTGGTTTAGCTCTGGAAACACCATATATTTT
CDR3: CASSQEWFSSGNTIYF

D: TRBD1
V: TRBV5-6
length: 16
J: TRBJ1-4
size: NA
DNA: TGTGCCAGCAGCTTCAGGGGGGCTGCAACTAATGAAAAACTGTTTTTT
CDR3: CASSFRGAATNEKLFF

D: NA
V: TRBV30
length: 13
J: TRBJ1-2
size: NA
DNA: TGTGCCTGGACCAGGACAGACCACTATGGCTACACCTTC
CDR3: CAWTRTDHYGYTF

D: NA
V: TRBV10-1
length: 11
J: TRBJ1-1
size: NA
DNA: TGCGCCAGCGGTCTGACAGTTGCGGCTTTCTTT
CDR3: CASGLTVAAFF

D: TRBD1
V: TRBV7-9
length: 15
J: TRBJ1-1
size: NA
DNA: TGTGCCAGCAGCCCTCGACAGGGCATGAACACTGAAGCTTTCTTT
CDR3: CASSPRQGMNTEAFF

D: TRBD1
V: TRBV27
length: 17
J: TRBJ1-6
size: NA
DNA: TGTGCCAGCAGGGCGCTAACAGGGGCCTTCATTGATTCACCCCTCCACTTT
CDR3: CASRALTGAFIDSPLHF

D: NA
V: TRBV4-2
length: 15
J: TRBJ1-5
size: NA
DNA: TGTGCCAGCAGCCAAGAGGCATATAGCAATCAGCCCCAGCATTTT
CDR3: CASSQEAYSNQPQHF

D: NA
V: TRBV6-2/TRBV6-3
length: 16
J: TRBJ1-2
size: once
DNA: TGTGCCAGCAGTAATCCCAACAGGGTACAGGACTATGGCTACACCTTC
CDR3: CASSNPNRVQDYGYTF

D: TRBD1
V: TRBV18
length: 17
J: TRBJ2-6
size: NA
DNA: TGTGCCAGCTCACCGGGGACAGGGACCTCTGGGGCCAACGTCCTGACTTTC
CDR3: CASSPGTGTSGANVLTF

D: NA
V: TRBV7-2
length: 13
J: TRBJ1-2
size: once
DNA: TGTGCCAGCAGCACCGGGGAGGGCTATGGCTACACCTTC
CDR3: CASSTGEGYGYTF

D: TRBD1
V: TRBV6-5
length: 14
J: TRBJ1-5
size: once
DNA: TGTGCCAGCAGTCTAGACAGGGGGTATCAGCCCCAGCATTTT
CDR3: CASSLDRGYQPQHF

D: NA
V: TRBV20-1
length: 11
J: TRBJ2-7
size: NA
DNA: TGCAGTGCTAGGGCCCTCTACGAGCAGTACTTC
CDR3: CSARALYEQYF

D: NA
V: TRBV21-1
length: 15
J: TRBJ1-1
size: NA
DNA: TGTGCCAGCAGCGAACCGGACAGGTGGGAAACTGAAGCTTTCTTT
CDR3: CASSEPDRWETEAFF

D: TRBD1
V: TRBV9
length: 12
J: TRBJ1-1
size: NA
DNA: TGTGCCAGCAGCGTAGGAGGGGGCGCGGCTTTCTTT
CDR3: CASSVGGGAAFF

D: TRBD1
V: TRBV6-6
length: 14
J: TRBJ1-2
size: NA
DNA: TGTGCCAGCAGTTCGACAGGGGGCAGCTATGGCTACACCTTC
CDR3: CASSSTGGSYGYTF

D: TRBD2
V: TRBV6-2/TRBV6-3
length: 14
J: TRBJ2-5
size: NA
DNA: TGTGCCAGCAGTAGCGGGGGGGCCGGAGAGACCCAGTACTTC
CDR3: CASSSGGAGETQYF

D: TRBD1
V: TRBV7-8
length: 16
J: TRBJ1-2
size: NA
DNA: TGTGCCAGCAGCGGGTTTAAGGGACAGGGAGTGGTTGGCTACACCTTC
CDR3: CASSGFKGQGVVGYTF

D: NA
V: TRBV29-1
length: 17
J: TRBJ1-4
size: NA
DNA: TGCAGCGCCCGAGGGTCGGGATTTGGGGCAACTAATGAAAAACTGTTTTTT
CDR3: CSARGSGFGATNEKLFF

D: NA
V: TRBV4-1
length: 13
J: TRBJ2-3
size: NA
DNA: TGCGCCAGCAGCCAAGAGAGGACAGATACGCAGTATTTT
CDR3: CASSQERTDTQYF

D: NA
V: TRBV25-1
length: 14
J: TRBJ1-3
size: NA
DNA: TGTGCCAGCAGTGAACCAGGGGTAAAAAACACCATATATTTT
CDR3: CASSEPGVKNTIYF

D: TRBD1
V: TRBV28
length: 14
J: TRBJ1-1
size: NA
DNA: TGTGCCAGCACCACGGGACAGATGAACACTGAAGCTTTCTTT
CDR3: CASTTGQMNTEAFF

D: NA
V: TRBV10-2
length: 13
J: TRBJ2-7
size: NA
DNA: TGCGCCAGCAGTACCGGGACAACCTACGAGCAGTACTTC
CDR3: CASSTGTTYEQYF

D: TRBD2
V: TRBV2
length: 10
J: TRBJ2-7
size: NA
DNA: TGTGCCAGCAGAACCGGGACTAGCCTCTTC
CDR3: CASRTGTSLF

D: NA
V: TRBV5-6
length: 14
J: TRBJ1-3
size: once
DNA: TGTGCCAGCAGCTTGGACAGGGCTGGAAACACCATATATTTT
CDR3: CASSLDRAGNTIYF

D: NA
V: TRBV19
length: 13
J: TRBJ1-5
size: NA
DNA: TGTGCCAGTAGTAAAAAGGGGCCTCAGCCCCAGCATTTT
CDR3: CASSKKGPQPQHF

D: NA
V: TRBV9
length: 16
J: TRBJ2-7
size: NA
DNA: TGTGCCAGCAGCGTAGCTACGGGTTCCGACCCCTACGAGCAGTACTTC
CDR3: CASSVATGSDPYEQYF

D: NA
V: TRBV19
length: 15
J: TRBJ1-5
size: NA
DNA: TGTGCCAGTAGTGCAGGGGCCCCGAGCAATCAGCCCCAGCATTTT
CDR3: CASSAGAPSNQPQHF

D: TRBD1
V: TRBV10-1
length: 13
J: TRBJ2-7
size: NA
DNA: TGCGCCAGCAGACCCGGACAGGGCTACGAGCAGTACTTC
CDR3: CASRPGQGYEQYF

D: TRBD1
V: TRBV6-1
length: 15
J: TRBJ2-5
size: once
DNA: TGTGCCAGCAGTGAAGTGGGACAGACCCAAGAGACCCAGTACTTC
CDR3: CASSEVGQTQETQYF

D: TRBD1
V: TRBV24-1
length: 15
J: TRBJ1-2
size: NA
DNA: TGTGCCACCAGTGACCCGGGACAGCCAATCTATGGCTACACCTTC
CDR3: CATSDPGQPIYGYTF

D: TRBD1
V: TRBV5-1
length: 15
J: TRBJ1-2
size: NA
DNA: TGCGCCAGCAGCGACGGGACAGGGGGTGGCTATGGCTACACCTTC
CDR3: CASSDGTGGGYGYTF

D: TRBD1
V: TRBV3-1/TRBV3-2
length: 15
J: TRBJ1-6
size: NA
DNA: TGTGCCAGCAGCCAAATAGGGGACAGGAATTCACCCCTCCACTTT
CDR3: CASSQIGDRNSPLHF

D: TRBD2
V: TRBV20-1
length: 15
J: TRBJ2-1
size: NA
DNA: TGCAGTGCTAGTGGGACTAGCGAACTATACAATGAGCAGTTCTTC
CDR3: CSASGTSELYNEQFF

D: TRBD2
V: TRBV19
length: 14
J: TRBJ2-1
size: few
DNA: TGTGCCAGTAGGGGGCGGGAGGGGAACAATGAGCAGTTCTTC
CDR3: CASRGREGNNEQFF

D: NA
V: TRBV25-1
length: 14
J: TRBJ1-1
size: NA
DNA: TGTGCCAGCAGTGGATTAACAGGGAACACTGAAGCTTTCTTT
CDR3: CASSGLTGNTEAFF